Sequencing of this T cell receptor beta chain was carried out in a study of CXCR3-negative and CXCR3-positive naive CD8 T cells. UMI labels and 5' RACE were used to prepare the TRB cDNA libraries. After re-calling the 5' RACE reads, TCRdb lists one entry per CDR3 protein, DNA absent. The sample data list about 90,000 distinct CDR3 sequences. The CDR3 sequence is 18 residues long. Per germline, CDR1 MNHEY and CDR2 SVGEGT. Sequencing used naive CXCR3- CD8+ T cells from blood. Subset of the sample: CD45RO-CCR7+CD27+CD95- naive CD8+ T cells lacking CXCR3 (TNR3-). The receptor was isolated from a human donor in good health. Some clones in this sample may be carry-over from other donors' samples. The chain has TRBV6-2 or TRBV6-3 and TRBJ2-3; lacking DNA, the TRBD2 call made by TCRdb goes unchecked. The CDR3 here is CASSSPGRAEPSTDTQYF.